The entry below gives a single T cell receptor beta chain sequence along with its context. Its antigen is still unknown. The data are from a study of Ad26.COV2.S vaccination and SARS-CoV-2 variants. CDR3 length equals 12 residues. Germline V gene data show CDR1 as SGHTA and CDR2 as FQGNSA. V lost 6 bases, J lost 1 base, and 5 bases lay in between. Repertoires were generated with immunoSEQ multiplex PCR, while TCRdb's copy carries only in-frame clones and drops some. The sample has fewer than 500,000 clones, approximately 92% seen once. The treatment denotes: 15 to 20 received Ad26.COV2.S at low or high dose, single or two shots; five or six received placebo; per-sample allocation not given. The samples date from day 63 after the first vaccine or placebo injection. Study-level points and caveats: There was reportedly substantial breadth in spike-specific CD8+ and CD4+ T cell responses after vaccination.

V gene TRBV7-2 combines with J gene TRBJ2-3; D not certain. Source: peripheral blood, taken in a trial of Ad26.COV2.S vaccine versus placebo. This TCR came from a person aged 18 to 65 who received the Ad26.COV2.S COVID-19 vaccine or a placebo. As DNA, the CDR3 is TGTGCCAGCAGTTCAGGCACAGATACGCAGTATTTT. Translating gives CASSSGTDTQYF.